Each of the 26 T cell receptor beta chains below was sequenced from the same sample in a study (dated by TCRdb to about 2015). The receptor library was made with 5' RACE. These reads were obtained on an Illumina MiSeq. Through fastp at Q25 and MiXCR, TCRdb rebuilt clones from the public reads, retaining in-frame beta chains. Every distinct CDR3 protein forms one entry, paired with its most common genes and DNA. The sample profile shows roughly 5,300 distinct CDR3 sequences; 36% of them were found once. The ten largest clones add up to about 48% of the sample. Sequencing was performed on memory CD4+ T cells sorted from blood. What the cell subset or site label conveys for this sample: memory CD4+ T cells, CD4+CD45RO+CD25-. Receptor source: a female donor with breast cancer.

Note on this clonotype: Germline and junction disagree at one end, which may indicate a read error. The chain links TRBV7-3 to TRBJ2-1; 11 bases match TRBD2. The germline V gene encodes CDR1 SGHTA and CDR2 FQGTGA. This CDR3 comprises 15 residues. CDR3 DNA sequence: TGTGCCAACAGCACCCTAGCGGGAGGTTTTAATGAGCAGTTCTTC. Protein: CANSTLAGGFNEQFF.

A word on this clonotype: No conserved phenylalanine or tryptophan ends this CDR3, so it is likely a read error. The CDR3 protein is CATSESLTRSRQETQYS. CDR3 in DNA: TGTGCCACCAGTGAATCCCTCACAAGGAGCCGACAAGAGACCCAGTACTCC. The chain joins TRBV24-1 to TRBJ2-5; D gene unclear. The CDR3 covers 17 residues. Per the germline V gene, CDR1 is KGHDR and CDR2 is SFDVKD. The germline V and J ends were trimmed by 4 bases and 2 bases, with 19 bases remaining between them.

In its sample, this clonotype is medium-sized (0.01 to 0.1%). The chain links TRBV20-1 to TRBJ2-3; D assignment may be TRBD1 or TRBD2 (5 bases each). CDR3 length: 13 amino acids. V lost 3 bases to trimming and J lost 0 bases, with 7 bases between them. CDR1 is DFQATT, CDR2 SNEGSKA, per germline (reference sequence). CDR3 residues: CSASGASTDTQYF. CDR3 in DNA: TGCAGTGCTAGCGGGGCTAGCACAGATACGCAGTATTTT.

As to this clonotype: A junction end diverges from the germline sequence, so it may reflect a read error. This sequence joins TRBV20-1 and TRBJ2-1; 7 positions match TRBD2. CDR1 DFQATT and CDR2 SNEGSKA come from the germline V gene (reference sequence). The CDR3 length is 15 residues. CDR3 coding DNA: TGCAGCGCTAGAGATTCCTCTAGCGGTTACAATGAGCAGTTCTTC. Protein product: CSARDSSSGYNEQFF.

This chain links TRBV11-2 with TRBJ2-7; 8 bases line up with TRBD1. The CDR3 contains 14 residues. V trimming: 6 bases; J trimming: 4 bases; junction bases outside the gene matches: 8. Germline loops: CDR1 SGHAT, CDR2 FQNNGV. The CDR3 DNA follows: TGTGCCAGCAGATATGACAGGGGATTGTACGAGCAGTACTTC. Its translation is CASRYDRGLYEQYF.

This clonotype was seen a single time. The gene calls are TRBV7-3 and TRBJ2-3, with 10 bases aligning to TRBD2. Trimming removed 3 bases from V and 4 bases from J; junction bases left unmatched: 4. From germline, CDR1 is SGHTA and CDR2 FQGTGA. CDR3 length equals 15 residues. The CDR3 here is CASSLSGRGPDTQYF. DNA for the CDR3: TGTGCCAGCAGCTTGAGCGGGAGGGGCCCAGATACGCAGTATTTT.

The J gene is TRBJ2-1, the V gene TRBV20-1; the match to TRBD2 covers 9 bases. The ends lost 6 bases at V and 8 bases at J; junction bases unmatched: 17. Germline V gives CDR1 DFQATT, CDR2 SNEGSKA (reference sequence). The CDR3 spans 16 residues. The CDR3 DNA is TGCAGTGCCTTACCCTCGGTAGCGGGAGTTATCTATGAGCAGTTCTTC. It yields the protein CSALPSVAGVIYEQFF.

This clonotype was seen repeatedly, ten times or more. The chain has TRBV14 and TRBJ2-3, with D unresolved. Trimming removed 0 bases from V and 5 bases from J, with 18 bases in between. Germline V CDR1 and CDR2: SGHDN, FVKESK. This CDR3 is built from 17 residues. The DNA of the CDR3 is TGTGCCAGCAGCCAAGACCGTCACTCAGCCGCAGGAGATACGCAGTATTTT. Protein: CASSQDRHSAAGDTQYF.

The CDR3 nucleotides read TGTGCCAGCTCGGGACAGACCTACTATGGCTACACCTTC. It specifies CASSGQTYYGYTF. The chain links TRBV12-3 or TRBV12-4 to TRBJ1-2, with 7 positions matching TRBD1. The CDR3 contains 13 residues. The V and J ends lost 8 bases and 3 bases, in that order; junction bases with no gene match: 6.

Only a few counts were recorded for this clonotype. This may be a read error, as it is one base from a much larger clone. The chain couples TRBV12-3 or TRBV12-4 to TRBJ2-1, with TRBD1 as a possible D gene (6 bases). The V end lost 3 bases, the J end lost 5 bases, and 11 bases lay between the germline ends. This CDR3 has 14 residues. This CDR3 reads CASSFGAGDNEQFF. The CDR3 DNA reads as TGTGCCAGCAGTTTCGGGGCAGGGGACAATGAGCAGTTCTTC.

This clonotype came up many times. This chain connects TRBV6-5 to TRBJ2-1; TRBD2 agrees at 7 bases. The germline V gene encodes CDR1 MNHEY and CDR2 SVGAGI. V shed 0 bases and J 9 bases; nucleotides not matched to a gene: 20. The CDR3 consists of 19 residues. CDR3 in amino acids: CASSYSTPSVGGSGIEQFF. The CDR3 DNA is TGTGCCAGCAGTTACTCGACGCCAAGCGTAGGCGGGAGTGGGATTGAGCAGTTCTTC.

Notes on this clonotype: This may arise from a read error, as a much more abundant clone is one base away. V is TRBV5-1 and J is TRBJ2-5; TRBD2 agrees at 14 bases. V shed 2 bases, J shed 4 bases, and the junction held 4 bases outside the gene matches. The CDR3 contains 16 residues. Germline V gene data show CDR1 as SGHRS and CDR2 as YFSETQ. The DNA of the CDR3 is TGCGCCAGCAGCTTTGGGACTAGCGGGAGTTCAGAGACCCAGTACTTC. Translating gives CASSFGTSGSSETQYF.

The gene calls are TRBV5-6 and TRBJ2-1; D perhaps matches TRBD2 (6 bases). Germline lookup yields CDR1 SGHDT and CDR2 YYEEEE. The CDR3 has 15 amino acids. The ends were cut back, 3 bases at V and 5 bases at J, with 15 bases in the middle. CDR3 sequence (DNA): TGTGCCAGCAGCTGGACGGGACTCCCACACAATGAGCAGTTCTTC. Its translation: CASSWTGLPHNEQFF.

The rearrangement links TRBV10-2 to TRBJ1-4; D is ambiguous. This CDR3 region has 15 residues. The V end lost 8 bases, the J end lost 0 bases, and 13 bases lay between the germline ends. Per the germline V gene, CDR1 is WSHSY and CDR2 is SAAADI. The chain's CDR3 is CASVGFPPTNEKLFF. The CDR3 bases are TGCGCCAGCGTCGGTTTTCCACCAACTAATGAAAAACTGTTTTTT.

Here the CDR3 reads CSARKSGRGYNEQFF. CDR3 nucleotide sequence: TGCAGTGCTAGGAAAAGCGGGAGGGGCTACAATGAGCAGTTCTTC. The chain recombines TRBV20-1 with TRBJ2-1; 10 bases match TRBD2. Trimming took 3 bases from V and 3 from J; bases not matched to a gene: 5. This CDR3 contains 15 residues. Germline loops: CDR1 DFQATT, CDR2 SNEGSKA (reference sequence).

This clonotype counts as medium-sized. The chain has TRBV10-3 and TRBJ1-5; D is perhaps TRBD1 (6 bases). Trimming removed 3 bases at V and 4 bases at J, with 10 bases between. Germline lookup yields CDR1 ENHRY and CDR2 SYGVKD. There are 14 residues in the CDR3. The chain's CDR3 is CAISEDRRNQPQHF. The CDR3, as DNA: TGTGCCATCAGTGAAGACAGGAGGAATCAGCCCCAGCATTTT.

The chain employs TRBV10-3 and TRBJ1-1; tentative D call: TRBD1 (6 bases). The CDR3 has 15 residues. Trimming shortened V by 4 bases and J by 6 bases, and 18 bases separated the two germline ends. CDR1 is ENHRY, CDR2 SYGVKD, per germline. In nucleotides, the CDR3 is TGTGCCATCAGTGGAGGGGGGGGGCACAGGGCTGAAGCTTTCTTT. This gives the protein CAISGGGGHRAEAFF.

The CDR3 here is CASSTDTQYF. The CDR3 DNA sequence: TGTGCCAGCAGCACAGATACGCAGTATTTT. The gene calls are TRBV7-2 and TRBJ2-3; D gene unclear. In germline, CDR1 is SGHTA, CDR2 FQGNSA. The CDR3 spans 10 residues. Trimming stripped 5 bases from V and 3 bases from J, with 0 bases between.

This clonotype has at least ten counts. This sequence may be a read error, since a much larger clone differs from it by one base. This chain connects TRBV24-1 to TRBJ2-2; D gene uncertain. Trimming pared 9 bases from V and 7 bases from J, leaving 14 bases between. Germline CDR1 is KGHDR and CDR2 is SFDVKD. There are 13 residues in the CDR3. The DNA for the CDR3 is TGTGCCACCGGACGAGGCTGCGGCGGGGAGCTGTTTTTT. Encoded protein: CATGRGCGGELFF.

This clonotype was picked up a small number of times. The chain uses TRBV6-2 or TRBV6-3 and TRBJ2-7; 10 bases agree with TRBD2. Per germline, CDR1 MNHEY and CDR2 SVGEGT. The V gene end was trimmed by 0 bases and the J gene end by 0 bases; junction bases not matched to a gene: 8. The CDR3 covers 18 residues. In nucleotides, the CDR3 is TGTGCCAGCAGTTACTCTCGTAGCGGGGGGAGCCCCTCCTACGAGCAGTACTTC. Translation: CASSYSRSGGSPSYEQYF.

The chain couples TRBV10-3 to TRBJ2-7; a possible D gene is TRBD2 (5 bases). The CDR3 runs 12 residues. Germline V gene data show CDR1 as ENHRY and CDR2 as SYGVKD. Trimming removed 8 bases from V and 0 bases from J, with 8 bases in between. CDR3 amino acids: CAIAGSSYEQYF. The CDR3 nucleotides read TGTGCCATCGCTGGGAGCTCCTACGAGCAGTACTTC.

The chain joins TRBV6-6 to TRBJ1-4; D is perhaps TRBD1 (5 bases). V lost 0 bases and J 6 bases, leaving 8 bases between the germline ends. CDR3 length equals 14 residues. Per germline, CDR1 MNHNY and CDR2 SVGAGI (reference sequence). The CDR3 coding sequence is TGTGCCAGCAGTTACTCGGGGACCGATGAAAAACTGTTTTTT. Residues: CASSYSGTDEKLFF.

This clonotype was detected ten times or more. The chain has TRBV7-9 and TRBJ2-1, with 10 nucleotides matching TRBD2. CDR3 size: 16 residues. Germline V CDR1 and CDR2: SEHNR, FQNEAQ (reference sequence). J lost 7 bases, V lost 5 bases, and 11 bases had no gene match. The CDR3 loop is CASSQEGLAESNEQFF. The CDR3 nucleotides are TGTGCCAGCAGCCAGGAAGGACTAGCGGAGTCAAATGAGCAGTTCTTC.

The sample holds many counts of this clonotype. This chain links TRBV18 with TRBJ1-5; 8 bases map to TRBD1. Germline V gene lookup returns CDR1 KGHSH and CDR2 LQKENI. CDR3 length: 16 residues. Trimming removed 0 bases from V and 5 bases from J; junction bases left unmatched: 6. CDR3 nucleotide sequence: TGTGCCAGCTCACCACCAAATCCGACAGGGGATCAGCCCCAGCATTTT. It encodes CASSPPNPTGDQPQHF.

This clonotype was counted many times. The rearrangement uses TRBV7-9 and TRBJ2-1; D is possibly TRBD2 (5 bases). This CDR3 has 16 amino acids. Trimming cost V 5 bases and J 5 bases, with 19 bases left between them. Germline V gene data show CDR1 as SEHNR and CDR2 as FQNEAQ (reference sequence). The CDR3 loop is CASSVTTRLANNEQFF. DNA for the CDR3: TGTGCCAGCAGCGTGACGACTCGGCTAGCCAACAATGAGCAGTTCTTC.

The sample holds a few counts of this clonotype. The chain couples TRBV11-1 to TRBJ2-1; TRBD1 matches 8 bases. The CDR3 totals 16 residues. V lost 2 bases and J lost 2; bases outside the gene matches: 5. Germline CDR1 SGHAT, CDR2 FQDESV (reference sequence). CDR3 in amino acids: CASSLRRTGTYNEQFF. CDR3 DNA: TGTGCCAGCAGCTTAAGGAGGACAGGGACCTACAATGAGCAGTTCTTC.